The 7 T cell receptor beta chains below all came from one sample that was sequenced in a study of blood T cell repertoires in COVID-19. TCRdb keeps only in-frame clones here, not all; method: immunoSEQ multiplex PCR. In the table there are 250,000 or so clones, around 82% of which are singletons. The sample taken for sequencing was peripheral blood. All receptors come from a woman in her seventies with acute or convalescent COVID-19.

The J gene is TRBJ2-2, the V gene TRBV28; D not resolved. Germline values: CDR1 MDHEN, CDR2 SYDVKM. The CDR3 runs 12 residues. Trimming took 2 bases from V and 9 from J, leaving 7 bases between them. This chain's CDR3 is CASSLQAWELFF. CDR3 coding DNA: TGTGCCAGCAGTTTACAGGCCTGGGAGCTGTTTTTT. The full variable domain, with the rest looked up from reference TRBV28 and TRBJ2-2, is DVKVTQSSRYLVKRTGEKVFLECVQDMDHENMFWYRQDPGLGLRLIYFSYDVKMKEKGDIPEGYSVSREKKERFSLILESASTNQTSMYLCASSLQAWELFFGEGSRLTVL.

The CDR3 coding sequence is TGTGCCAGCAGCTTAACGAGGACTAGCAGGAACACCGGGGAGCTGTTTTTT. The encoded protein is CASSLTRTSRNTGELFF. V is TRBV7-2 and J is TRBJ2-2; 8 nucleotides agree with TRBD2. The CDR3 length is 17 residues. V shed 2 bases, J shed 1 base, and the junction held 6 bases outside the gene matches. CDR1 and CDR2 from the germline V gene are SGHTA and FQGNSA.

This clone appeared a single time. The rearrangement joins TRBV24-1 to TRBJ2-3; 7 bases are a match to TRBD2. Per germline, CDR1 KGHDR and CDR2 SFDVKD. J lost 0 bases, V lost 8 bases, and 7 bases had no gene match. The CDR3 is made up of 15 amino acids. This CDR3 is CATTKSGESTDTQYF. The CDR3 DNA follows: TGTGCCACCACTAAAAGCGGGGAAAGCACAGATACGCAGTATTTT.

Written as DNA, the CDR3 is TGCGCCAGCAGTTCACCAAAAACAGGGGGAGGAGATTCACCCCTCCACTTT. It yields the protein CASSSPKTGGGDSPLHF. This chain connects TRBV10-2 to TRBJ1-6; TRBD1 aligns across 8 bases. Trimming cost V 5 bases and J 8 bases; bases outside gene matches: 14. The CDR3 has 17 amino acids. Germline V gene sequence: CDR1 WSHSY, CDR2 SAAADI.

The chain joins TRBV10-1 to TRBJ2-1, with D possibly TRBD1 on 6 matching bases. V lost 1 base and J lost 2, with 12 bases in between. The V gene's germline CDR1 is WNHNN and CDR2 SYGVQD (reference sequence). The CDR3 is 16 residues long. The CDR3 here is CASSEFQGLPYNEQFF. Written as DNA, the CDR3 is TGCGCCAGCAGTGAGTTTCAGGGGCTACCCTACAATGAGCAGTTCTTC.

The V call is TRBV27, the J call TRBJ1-6; D is perhaps TRBD1 (6 bases). V lost 3 bases, J lost 10 bases, and 19 bases lay in between. Germline CDR1 reads MNHEY; CDR2 reads SMNVEV (reference sequence). The CDR3 runs 16 residues. DNA for the CDR3: TGTGCCAGCAGTTTCCTGGACAGTCTGGTCTACTCACCCCTCCACTTT. It codes for CASSFLDSLVYSPLHF.

This clone came up once. The V and J genes are TRBV30 and TRBJ1-5; no reliable D call. This CDR3 contains 14 residues. Trimming took 2 bases from V and 5 from J, leaving 13 bases between them. The germline CDR1 and CDR2 sequences are GTSNPN and SVGIG (reference sequence). In nucleotides, the CDR3 is TGTGCCTGGAGTTTTGGCGTGGGAGATCAGCCCCAGCATTTT. Amino acid sequence: CAWSFGVGDQPQHF.